This entry is about one TCR beta chain. This receptor's antigen is unknown. This specimen belongs to a study of monozygotic twins with inflammatory bowel disease (dated by TCRdb to between 2018 and 2021). General notes on the study: The full study comprised 30 or so monozygotic twin pairs: nine German pairs (four IBD-concordant, five IBD-discordant) and 19 IBD-discordant Danish pairs. Each individual had, on average, about 151 000 unique TCRalpha sequences and 181 000 unique TCRbeta sequences available for analysis. The search for disease-associated traits relied mainly on comparing, within discordant pairs, IBD patients with their genetically identical healthy co-twins.

Libraries were made using 5' RACE. Preparation of each TCR library used around 3.5 ug of total RNA. cDNA was synthesized with SMARTScribe reverse transcriptase in eight separate reactions per sample. During cDNA synthesis, template switching introduced unique molecular identifiers that contained a 6-nucleotide sample barcode. TCRalpha and TCRbeta cDNA was amplified by two nested PCRs of 16 and 9 cycles, with bead purification after each PCR. Before amplification, the cDNA was both treated with uracil DNA-glycosylase and purified with the QIAquick PCR purification kit. In the second PCR, Illumina TruSeq-compatible adapters and sample-specific barcodes were added. TapeStation and Qubit were used to check library quality and concentration, and 4 to 6 ng of each library went into the pool. Pooled libraries were sequenced on an Illumina HiSeq2500 single-index Rapid Run with 2 x 100 bp reads and custom sequencing primers. In the authors' own workflow: PCR and sequencing errors were corrected by UMI-based consensus assembly using MiGEC version 1.2.6. MiXCR version 2.1.1 handled V(D)J alignment, clonotype assembly and CDR3 extraction. To normalise gene usage, clonotype sharing and MAIT/NKT TCR abundance, the top 1000, 10 000 and 20 000 clonotypes in each sample were analysed. After downsampling to 27 000 UMIs, diversity was calculated as the inverse Simpson index using the vegan R package. Paired Mann-Whitney U tests on discordant twin pairs were used, with Benjamini-Hochberg multiple-testing correction. The reads were reprocessed in TCRdb, with one entry per CDR3 protein sequence and no accompanying DNA. The V and J calls follow TCRdb's processing rather than the paper's. The record for this sample contains around 450,000 distinct CDR3 sequences. In total, the top ten clones hold 2% to 2.5% of the sample.

From the cysteine through the phenylalanine, the CDR3 covers 12 amino acids. No coding sequence is recorded. CDR1 and CDR2 (LNHNV, YYDKDF) derive from the germline V gene (reference sequence). A roughly 2.4 ml peripheral blood sample was drawn into PAXgene tubes per donor and stored at -80°C. Total RNA was isolated from whole blood with the PAXgene blood miRNA kit on an automated QIAcube, without T cell sorting. Peripheral blood from monozygotic twin pairs, either concordant or discordant for inflammatory bowel disease, underwent deep TCRalpha and TCRbeta repertoire profiling that used unique molecular barcoding. Smoking habits were recorded for all twin pairs, and each individual was classified as a current, former or never smoker. Broader findings and caveats from the paper: Background noise and inter-individual variability may have been introduced into the repertoires by the differing immunosuppressive treatments among patients. No single strong signal or clonotype linked to IBD turned up in the results, so the idea that one exists was not supported. The analysis was unable to tell apart different T cell subtypes. Repertoire similarity did not differ between concordant and discordant twins, which could be due to limited statistical power. TCRbeta repertoire diversity, by inverse Simpson index, was decreased in IBD patients compared with their healthy co-twins. Compared with healthy twins, IBD patients shared fewer clonotypes with other individuals, and the difference was most pronounced in patients with signs of disease activity.

In this chain, TRBV15 is recombined with TRBJ2-5. The receptor was derived from a human donor with ulcerative colitis or Crohn's disease, or a healthy co-twin of an affected twin (not recorded which). Source material: blood. The CDR3 region: CATSRGPETQYF.